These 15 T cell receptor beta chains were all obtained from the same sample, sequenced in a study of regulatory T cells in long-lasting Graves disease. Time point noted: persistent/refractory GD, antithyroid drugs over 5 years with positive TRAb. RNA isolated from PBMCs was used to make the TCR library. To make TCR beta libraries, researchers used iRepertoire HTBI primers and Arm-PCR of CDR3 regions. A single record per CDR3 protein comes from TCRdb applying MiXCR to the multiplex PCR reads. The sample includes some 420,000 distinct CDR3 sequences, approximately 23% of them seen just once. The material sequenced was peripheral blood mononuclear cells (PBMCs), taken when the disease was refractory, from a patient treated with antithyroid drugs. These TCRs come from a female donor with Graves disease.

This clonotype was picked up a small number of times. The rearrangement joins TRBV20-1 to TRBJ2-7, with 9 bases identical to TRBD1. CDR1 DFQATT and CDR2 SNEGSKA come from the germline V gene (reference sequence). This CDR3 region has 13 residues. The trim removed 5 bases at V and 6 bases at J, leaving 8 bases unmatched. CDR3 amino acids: CSAPGTGISEQYF. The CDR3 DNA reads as TGCAGTGCTCCCGGGACAGGGATCTCCGAGCAGTACTTC.

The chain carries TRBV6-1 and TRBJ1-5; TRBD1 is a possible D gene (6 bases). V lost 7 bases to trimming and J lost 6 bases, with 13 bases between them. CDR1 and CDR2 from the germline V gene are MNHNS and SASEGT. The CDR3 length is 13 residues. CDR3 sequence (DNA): TGTGCCAGCACCCCAGGGGTCGGTCAGCCCCAGCATTTT. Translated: CASTPGVGQPQHF.

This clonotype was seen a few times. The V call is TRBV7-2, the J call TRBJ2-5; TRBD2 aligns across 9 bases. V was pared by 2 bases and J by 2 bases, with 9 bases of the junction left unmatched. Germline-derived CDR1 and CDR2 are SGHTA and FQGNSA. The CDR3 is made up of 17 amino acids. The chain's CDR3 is CASSLSGGFWSQETQYF. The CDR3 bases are TGTGCCAGCAGCTTAAGCGGGGGGTTCTGGAGTCAAGAGACCCAGTACTTC.

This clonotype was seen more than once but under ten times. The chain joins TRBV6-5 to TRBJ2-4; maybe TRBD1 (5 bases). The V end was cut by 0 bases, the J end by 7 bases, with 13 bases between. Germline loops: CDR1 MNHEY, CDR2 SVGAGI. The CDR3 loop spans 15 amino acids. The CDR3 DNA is TGTGCCAGCAGTTACTCTCCAGGGCCGGTCAACATTCAGTACTTC. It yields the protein CASSYSPGPVNIQYF.

CDR3 in DNA: TGTGCCACCAGTCCAAAGGGACAGGGGCTCTATGGCTACACCTTC. As protein: CATSPKGQGLYGYTF. The J gene is TRBJ1-2, the V gene TRBV24-1, with 10 bases that match TRBD1. J was trimmed by 4 bases and V by 6 bases; bases with no gene match: 7. This CDR3 region has 15 residues. Germline CDR1 is KGHDR and CDR2 is SFDVKD.

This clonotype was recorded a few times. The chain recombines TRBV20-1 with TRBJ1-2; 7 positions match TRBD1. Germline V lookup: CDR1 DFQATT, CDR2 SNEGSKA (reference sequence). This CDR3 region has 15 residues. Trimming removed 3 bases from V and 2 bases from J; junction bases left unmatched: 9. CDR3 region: CSARTGTAINYGYTF. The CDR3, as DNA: TGCAGTGCTAGGACCGGGACAGCTATAAACTATGGCTACACCTTC.

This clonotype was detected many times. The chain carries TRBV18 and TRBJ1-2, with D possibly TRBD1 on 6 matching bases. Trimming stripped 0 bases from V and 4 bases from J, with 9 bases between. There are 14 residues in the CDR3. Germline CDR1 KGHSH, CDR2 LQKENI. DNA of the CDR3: TGTGCCAGCTCACCACCACGGACAGTCTATGGCTACACCTTC. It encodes CASSPPRTVYGYTF.

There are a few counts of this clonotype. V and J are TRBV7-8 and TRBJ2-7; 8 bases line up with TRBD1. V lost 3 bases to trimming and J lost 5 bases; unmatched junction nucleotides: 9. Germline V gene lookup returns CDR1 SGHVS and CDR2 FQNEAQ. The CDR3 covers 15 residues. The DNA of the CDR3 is TGTGCCAGCAGCTTTCGCAGGGGGCGAGGTGACGAGCAGTACTTC. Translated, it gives CASSFRRGRGDEQYF. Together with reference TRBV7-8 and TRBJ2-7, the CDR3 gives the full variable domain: GAGVSQSPRYKVAKRGQDVALRCDPISGHVSLFWYQQALGQGPEFLTYFQNEAQLDKSGLPSDRFFAERPEGSVSTLKIQRTQQEDSAVYLCASSFRRGRGDEQYFGPGTRLTVT.

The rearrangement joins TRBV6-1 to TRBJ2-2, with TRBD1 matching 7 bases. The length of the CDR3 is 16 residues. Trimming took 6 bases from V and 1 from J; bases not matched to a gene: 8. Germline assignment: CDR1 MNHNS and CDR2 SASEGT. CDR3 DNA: TGTGCCAGCAGCCCCGTGGGACAGTTGAACACCGGGGAGCTGTTTTTT. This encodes CASSPVGQLNTGELFF.

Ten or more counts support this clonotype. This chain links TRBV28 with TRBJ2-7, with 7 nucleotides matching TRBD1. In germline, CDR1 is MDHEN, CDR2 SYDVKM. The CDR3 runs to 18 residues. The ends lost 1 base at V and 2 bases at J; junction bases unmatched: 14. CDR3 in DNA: TGTGCCAGCAGTTTATTCCTATCTTCGACAGGGTTCACCTACGAGCAGTACTTC. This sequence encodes CASSLFLSSTGFTYEQYF.

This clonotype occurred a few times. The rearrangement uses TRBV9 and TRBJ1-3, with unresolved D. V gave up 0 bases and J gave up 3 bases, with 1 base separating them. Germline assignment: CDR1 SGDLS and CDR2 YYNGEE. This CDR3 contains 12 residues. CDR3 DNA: TGTGCCAGCAGCGTAGATGGAAACACCATATATTTT. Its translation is CASSVDGNTIYF.

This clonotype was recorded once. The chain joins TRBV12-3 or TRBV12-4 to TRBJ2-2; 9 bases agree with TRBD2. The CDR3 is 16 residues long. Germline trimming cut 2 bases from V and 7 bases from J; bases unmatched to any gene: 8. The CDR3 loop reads CASSLHAGGPGGELFF. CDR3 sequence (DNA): TGTGCCAGCAGTTTACACGCGGGAGGGCCGGGCGGGGAGCTGTTTTTT.

As DNA, the CDR3 is TGTGCCAGCAGCTTGAACCCGGATTCACCCCTCCACTTT. Residues: CASSLNPDSPLHF. The chain couples TRBV7-2 to TRBJ1-6; D not certain. CDR1 and CDR2 (germline): SGHTA, FQGNSA. V was trimmed by 3 bases and J by 8 bases, leaving 8 bases between them. The CDR3 contains 13 residues.

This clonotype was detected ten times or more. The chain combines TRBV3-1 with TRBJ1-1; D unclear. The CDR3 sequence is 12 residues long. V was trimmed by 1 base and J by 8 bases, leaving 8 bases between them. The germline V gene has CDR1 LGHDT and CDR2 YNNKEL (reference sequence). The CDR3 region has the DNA TGTGCCAGCAGCCAAGTAGGTGGGGAAGCTTTCTTT. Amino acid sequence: CASSQVGGEAFF.

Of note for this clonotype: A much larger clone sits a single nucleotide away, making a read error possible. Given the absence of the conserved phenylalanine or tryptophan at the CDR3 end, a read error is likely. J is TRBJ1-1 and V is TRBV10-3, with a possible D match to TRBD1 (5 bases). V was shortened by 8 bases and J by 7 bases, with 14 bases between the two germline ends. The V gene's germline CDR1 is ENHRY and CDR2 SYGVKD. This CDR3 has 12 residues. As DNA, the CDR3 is TGTGCCATCGGGACTCGGAGAGGTGAAGCTTTCTCT. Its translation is CAIGTRRGEAFS.